Listed below are T cell receptor beta chains from one sample, sequenced in a study of OX40 agonist ivuxolimab in advanced cancers. Clones were sequenced by immunoSEQ multiplex PCR, and TCRdb holds only the in-frame ones, with some missing. The table records roughly 110,000 clones, 90% of them present only once. The material was CD4+ or CD8+ T cells sorted from blood, obtained in a trial of the OX40 agonist ivuxolimab. These receptors were obtained from an adult with an advanced solid tumor such as melanoma, head and neck, liver or kidney cancer. Both conserved end residues are part of each CDR3. A D gene is named only where the DNA matches it firmly. Clone sizes are given selectively: once, few, many, or a class where the clone is expanded.

>NA|TRBV5-5|14|NA|TRBJ1-2
CASSTQEGLSGYTF
TGTGCCAGCAGTACGCAAGAGGGGTTGAGCGGCTACACCTTC
>NA|TRBV6-5|15|NA|TRBJ1-6
CASSSGGKPNSPLHF
TGTGCCAGCAGTTCAGGCGGCAAACCTAATTCACCCCTCCACTTT
>few|TRBV10-3|15|NA|TRBJ1-3
CAISAVEYSGNTIYF
TGTGCCATCAGTGCCGTGGAGTACTCTGGAAACACCATATATTTT
>NA|TRBV6-5|15|TRBD1|TRBJ2-7
CASSRRTGGIDEQYF
TGTGCCAGCAGCCGAAGGACAGGGGGCATCGACGAGCAGTACTTC
>NA|TRBV29-1|14|TRBD2|TRBJ2-1
CSSSWTSGGNEQFF
TGCAGCTCATCCTGGACTAGCGGGGGCAATGAGCAGTTCTTC
>NA|TRBV6-5|13|NA|TRBJ1-2
CASSYFPQGGYTF
TGTGCCAGCAGTTACTTCCCGCAGGGTGGCTACACCTTC
>NA|TRBV19|13|NA|TRBJ2-7
CASTDRTSSEQYF
TGTGCCAGTACCGATAGAACTAGCAGCGAGCAGTACTTC
>NA|TRBV18|12|NA|TRBJ2-1
CASSPRRDEQFF
TGTGCCAGCTCACCTAGAAGGGATGAGCAGTTCTTC
>NA|TRBV18|18|NA|TRBJ1-2
CASSPPRSGGARPRGYTF
TGTGCCAGCTCACCACCACGTTCGGGGGGAGCCCGCCCCAGGGGCTACACCTTC
>once|TRBV28|12|NA|TRBJ2-3
CASSPRPDTQYF
TGTGCCAGCAGCCCCCGGCCAGATACGCAGTATTTT
>NA|TRBV5-6|16|NA|TRBJ2-6
CASSRRTSSGANVLTF
TGTGCCAGCAGCCGACGGACCAGCTCTGGGGCCAACGTCCTGACTTTC
>once|TRBV19|15|TRBD2|TRBJ2-7
CASSGVERGPYEQYF
TGTGCCAGTAGCGGTGTGGAGCGGGGACCCTACGAGCAGTACTTC
>once|TRBV20-1|11|NA|TRBJ1-2
CSASGTYGYTF
TGCAGTGCGTCCGGGACCTATGGCTACACCTTC
>NA|TRBV28|16|NA|TRBJ1-1
CASSSTLIGGGTEAFF
TGTGCCAGCAGTTCGACCCTCATCGGGGGGGGGACTGAAGCTTTCTTT
>NA|TRBV28|15|TRBD2|TRBJ2-1
CASSSGGPSYNEQFF
TGTGCCAGCAGTTCGGGGGGGCCGTCTTACAATGAGCAGTTCTTC
>NA|TRBV10-3|15|NA|TRBJ1-2
CAISEGDRANYGYTF
TGTGCCATCAGTGAAGGGGATCGAGCTAACTATGGCTACACCTTC
>NA|TRBV5-4|15|NA|TRBJ1-4
CASSPASGVQKKLFF
TGTGCCAGCAGCCCGGCCAGCGGGGTGCAGAAAAAACTGTTTTTT
>few|TRBV18|16|TRBD1|TRBJ2-7
CASSPLNRGSGDEQYF
TGTGCCAGCTCACCATTGAACAGGGGGTCGGGGGACGAGCAGTACTTC
>once|TRBV2|14|TRBD1|TRBJ1-2
CASRDDGQADGYTF
TGTGCCAGCAGAGACGACGGACAGGCTGATGGCTACACCTTC
>NA|TRBV28|13|NA|TRBJ2-5
CASSPGTGGTQYF
TGTGCCAGCAGTCCCGGGACTGGCGGGACCCAGTACTTC
>NA|TRBV7-3|16|TRBD1|TRBJ2-1
CASSLRGTGGFNEQFF
TGTGCCAGCAGCTTAAGGGGGACAGGGGGCTTCAATGAGCAGTTCTTC
>NA|TRBV19|13|TRBD1|TRBJ2-7
CAIPPQGAHEQYF
TGTGCCATCCCCCCTCAGGGGGCCCACGAGCAGTACTTC
>NA|TRBV5-1|13|NA|TRBJ2-3
CASSLSGTDTQYF
TGCGCCAGCAGCTTGAGCGGCACAGATACGCAGTATTTT
>NA|TRBV6-5|14|NA|TRBJ1-5
CASGLWAPGQPQHF
TGTGCCAGCGGATTGTGGGCGCCTGGGCAGCCCCAGCATTTT
>NA|TRBV9|19|TRBD2|TRBJ2-1
CASSVTLKSGGPSYNEQFF
TGTGCCAGCAGCGTCACCCTAAAGAGCGGGGGGCCCTCCTACAATGAGCAGTTCTTC
>NA|TRBV7-9|17|TRBD1|TRBJ2-7
CASSGQSLTYRGTAQYF
TGTGCCAGCAGCGGTCAATCCCTAACTTACAGGGGGACCGCGCAGTACTTC
>few|TRBV2|11|NA|TRBJ1-6
CASRETLPLHF
TGTGCCAGCAGGGAGACCCTACCCCTCCACTTT
>NA|TRBV5-1|15|NA|TRBJ1-3
CASSLDGNSGNTIYF
TGCGCCAGCAGCTTAGACGGAAACTCTGGAAACACCATATATTTT
>NA|TRBV2|12|NA|TRBJ2-2
CASSGFIGELFF
TGTGCCAGCAGCGGGTTTATCGGGGAGCTGTTTTTT
>NA|TRBV28|14|NA|TRBJ2-3
CASSLERSTDTQYF
TGTGCCAGCAGTTTAGAACGGAGCACAGATACGCAGTATTTT
>NA|TRBV30|13|NA|TRBJ2-6
CAWSRSGANVLTF
TGTGCCTGGAGTCGATCTGGGGCCAACGTCCTGACTTTC
>NA|TRBV7-8|17|TRBD1|TRBJ1-2
CASSTRTGVSGHYGYTF
TGTGCCAGCAGCACCCGGACAGGGGTTTCGGGCCACTATGGCTACACCTTC
>NA|TRBV6-1|10|NA|TRBJ1-1
CASSYQKAFF
TGTGCCAGCTCCTACCAGAAGGCTTTCTTT
>NA|TRBV7-2|14|TRBD1|TRBJ1-1
CASSTRDSGTEAFF
TGTGCCAGCAGCACCCGGGACAGTGGAACTGAAGCTTTCTTT
>NA|TRBV6-5|13|NA|TRBJ1-5
CASTESVNQPQHF
TGTGCCAGCACAGAGTCCGTCAATCAGCCCCAGCATTTT
>NA|TRBV10-3|15|NA|TRBJ1-1
CAISESPEMNTEAFF
TGTGCCATCAGTGAGTCGCCAGAAATGAACACTGAAGCTTTCTTT
>NA|TRBV9|13|NA|TRBJ1-3
CASSLGPGNTIYF
TGTGCCAGCAGCCTCGGACCGGGAAACACCATATATTTT
>NA|TRBV5-6|11|NA|TRBJ1-2
CASTSYYGYTF
TGTGCCAGCACCTCTTACTATGGCTACACCTTC
>NA|TRBV7-2|15|NA|TRBJ1-4
CASSWTEATNEKLFF
TGTGCCAGCAGCTGGACCGAAGCAACTAATGAAAAACTGTTTTTT
>few|TRBV7-6|15|NA|TRBJ1-5
CASSSTIGSNQPQHF
TGTGCCAGCAGCTCAACGATAGGTAGCAATCAGCCCCAGCATTTT
>NA|TRBV10-3|15|NA|TRBJ2-7
CAISESELFIYEQYF
TGTGCCATCAGTGAGTCTGAACTCTTCATCTACGAGCAGTACTTC
>NA|TRBV27|16|NA|TRBJ2-5
CASSLSVGTTGETQYF
TGTGCCAGCAGTTTATCAGTTGGGACCACGGGGGAGACCCAGTACTTC
>NA|TRBV5-6|13|NA|TRBJ2-3
CASRTGHTDTQYF
TGTGCCAGCAGAACCGGGCATACAGATACGCAGTATTTT
>NA|TRBV19|15|NA|TRBJ2-5
CASSPLGGFQETQYF
TGTGCCAGTAGCCCCTTAGGAGGGTTCCAAGAGACCCAGTACTTC
>NA|TRBV7-9|19|TRBD1|TRBJ1-5
CASSLGIRQGGLHIQPQHF
TGTGCCAGCAGCTTAGGTATCCGTCAAGGGGGCCTTCATATTCAGCCCCAGCATTTT
>NA|TRBV5-1|14|TRBD1|TRBJ1-4
CASSTGTEGEKLFF
TGCGCCAGCAGCACTGGGACAGAGGGTGAAAAACTGTTTTTT
>NA|TRBV9|14|NA|TRBJ1-3
CASSPSYSGNTIYF
TGTGCCAGCAGCCCATCTTACTCTGGAAACACCATATATTTT
>NA|TRBV5-1|15|NA|TRBJ1-3
CASSLEALSGNTIYF
TGCGCCAGCAGCTTGGAAGCCCTCTCTGGAAACACCATATATTTT
>NA|TRBV19|11|NA|TRBJ1-3
CASMDGNTIYF
TGTGCCAGTATGGATGGAAACACCATATATTTT
>NA|TRBV19|15|TRBD1|TRBJ2-3
CASSTRQGSTDTQYF
TGTGCCAGTAGTACCCGACAGGGGAGCACAGATACGCAGTATTTT
>NA|TRBV5-1|14|NA|TRBJ2-2
CASSLEGETGELFF
TGCGCCAGCAGCTTGGAAGGGGAAACCGGGGAGCTGTTTTTT
>NA|TRBV5-4|15|NA|TRBJ1-6
CASSQDERGNSPLHF
TGCGCCAGCAGCCAAGATGAGAGGGGCAATTCACCCCTCCACTTT
>NA|TRBV7-9|13|NA|TRBJ1-1
CASSLVGNTEAFF
TGTGCCAGCAGCTTAGTTGGCAACACTGAAGCTTTCTTT
>NA|TRBV28|15|TRBD1|TRBJ1-4
CASSVSGGTNEKLFF
TGTGCCAGCAGTGTTTCAGGGGGCACTAATGAAAAACTGTTTTTT
>NA|TRBV7-6|13|NA|TRBJ2-1
CASSSGTNNEQFF
TGTGCCAGCAGCTCCGGGACGAACAATGAGCAGTTCTTC
>once|TRBV27|14|NA|TRBJ1-5
CASSPLAGNQPQHF
TGTGCCAGCAGTCCCCTTGCGGGGAATCAGCCCCAGCATTTT